A selection of T cell receptor beta chains follows, all from one sample in a study of T cell responses to AZD1222 COVID-19 vaccine. Assay used: immunoSEQ multiplex PCR; TCRdb lists only in-frame clones, some missing. The table lists 150,000 to 200,000 clones, around 94% of them singletons, with approximately 0.69% in the top ten. Sequenced here: peripheral blood, sampled on day 0 of AZD1222 vaccination. The receptors derive from an adult in good health. Each CDR3 is given with its conserved first and last residue. Fields, in order: J gene, V gene, D gene, CDR3 DNA, CDR3 protein. The D gene is left open where the match is weak.

TRBJ2-2,TRBV6-2/TRBV6-3,TRBD2,TGTGCCAGCAGTAGCGGGAGGGACACCGGGGAGCTGTTTTTT,CASSSGRDTGELFF
TRBJ2-3,TRBV7-2,-,TGTGCCAGCAGCTTAGGGGCTTTCACAGATACGCAGTATTTT,CASSLGAFTDTQYF
TRBJ2-1,TRBV10-3,-,TGTGCCATCAGTGACGACAAACGAGCGGGGCAGTTCTTC,CAISDDKRAGQFF
TRBJ1-2,TRBV14,TRBD1,TGTGCCAGCAGCCCTGGACAGGGGGCGAATGGCTACACCTTC,CASSPGQGANGYTF
TRBJ2-3,TRBV19,-,TGTGCCAGTGGCCCCAATACGCAGTATTTT,CASGPNTQYF
TRBJ1-2,TRBV29-1,-,TGCAGCGTAGACACAGGGATGGGTGGCTACACCTTC,CSVDTGMGGYTF
TRBJ2-4,TRBV11-2,-,TGTGCCAGCAGCACCCCCTCCGGGAGCGAAAACATTCAGTACTTC,CASSTPSGSENIQYF
TRBJ1-1,TRBV2,TRBD1,TGTGCCAGCAGGGTACAGGGGGGTGGTACTGAAGCTTTCTTT,CASRVQGGGTEAFF
TRBJ2-7,TRBV11-2,-,TGTGCCAGCAGCTTACAAGGACCCCTCTACGAGCAGTACTTC,CASSLQGPLYEQYF
TRBJ2-7,TRBV2,TRBD1,TGTGCCAGCAGGGAAGGGACAGCGAATTCCTACGAGCAGTACTTC,CASREGTANSYEQYF
TRBJ2-3,TRBV4-1,-,TGCGCCAGCAGCCCTTCGAGTTCTCTAGATACGCAGTATTTT,CASSPSSSLDTQYF
TRBJ1-1,TRBV27,-,TGTGCCAGCAGTCGCGGACAGCAATACACTGAAGCTTTCTTT,CASSRGQQYTEAFF
TRBJ1-2,TRBV6-5,-,TGTGCCAGCGGCCAACCGGGGCCCGCTAACTATGGCTACACCTTC,CASGQPGPANYGYTF
TRBJ2-6,TRBV7-3,-,TGTGCCAGTAGCTCTGGGGCCAACGTCCTGACTTTC,CASSSGANVLTF
TRBJ2-1,TRBV30,-,TGTGCCTGGAGTGGCCAAAGGTGGAATGAGCAGTTCTTC,CAWSGQRWNEQFF
TRBJ2-5,TRBV5-1,TRBD1,TGCGCCAGCAGCTCCGCGGGACAGGGTTTGGAGACCCAGTACTTC,CASSSAGQGLETQYF
TRBJ2-3,TRBV27,TRBD2,TGTGCCAGCAGTTTAAGGGGACTAGCGGGAGGATCTGATACGCAGTATTTT,CASSLRGLAGGSDTQYF
TRBJ1-2,TRBV5-5,TRBD1,TGTGCCAGCAGCTTCAGTACAGGGGACGGCGGCTACACCTTC,CASSFSTGDGGYTF
TRBJ1-1,TRBV9,-,TGTGCCAGCAGCAAATATAGGGGTACTGAAGCTTTCTTT,CASSKYRGTEAFF
TRBJ2-1,TRBV28,-,TGTGCCAGCAGTCTCCGGCCCACTAGGTACAATGAGCAGTTCTTC,CASSLRPTRYNEQFF
TRBJ2-7,TRBV5-1,-,TGCGCCAGCAGCTTGGAGGGCAGGGAGCAGTACTTC,CASSLEGREQYF
TRBJ2-1,TRBV7-8,TRBD2,TGTGCCAGCAGAGGGGCGGCGGGAGGACCCTACAATGAGCAGTTCTTC,CASRGAAGGPYNEQFF
TRBJ1-5,TRBV6-6,-,TGTGCCAGCTCCTCCCTAGGGGGGCCCCAGCATTTT,CASSSLGGPQHF
TRBJ2-3,TRBV11-2,-,TGTGCCAGCAGCTTAGATAGGGCAAATACGCAGTATTTT,CASSLDRANTQYF
TRBJ1-2,TRBV7-2,-,TGTGCCAGCAACCTCCAGGGAGGGGTCCCCTACACCTTC,CASNLQGGVPYTF
TRBJ2-7,TRBV15,-,TGTGCCACCAGCAGAGATGGGAGCAGCTACGAGCAGTACTTC,CATSRDGSSYEQYF
TRBJ2-5,TRBV11-2,-,TGTGCCAGCAGCTTTGGGGGGGGCGGAGAGACCCAGTACTTC,CASSFGGGGETQYF
TRBJ2-7,TRBV29-1,-,TGCAGCGTTGGAGGAGGGGTTCGGGGTATCTACGAGCAGTACTTC,CSVGGGVRGIYEQYF
TRBJ2-1,TRBV6-5,-,TGTGCCAGCAGTTACTCAGAGGGGTACAATGAGCAGTTCTTC,CASSYSEGYNEQFF